The entry below describes one T cell receptor (beta chain). Its specificity is unknown. What was amplified from RNA transcripts were TCR beta CDR3 regions. Initially, a first-round RT-PCR of the TCR CDR3 employed the HTBI primer set. In TCRdb, the multiplex PCR reads were re-called with MiXCR into one record per CDR3 protein. The data hold around 350,000 distinct CDR3 sequences, with 15% observed a single time. The V gene lost 0 bases and the J gene lost 7 bases, with 9 bases spanning the gap. The germline V gene encodes CDR1 SGHRS and CDR2 YFSETQ. The CDR3 extends over 13 amino acids. The data were obtained in a study of T cells in Graves' hyperthyroidism and ophthalmopathy. Whole-study findings and limits: Blood shared most expanded thyroid clonotypes above 0.001.

Sequencing was performed on blood. This sequence originates from a woman aged 60-70 years with Graves' ophthalmopathy. The chain uses TRBV5-1 and TRBJ2-3, with D perhaps TRBD1 or TRBD2 (5 bases each). The CDR3 reads CASSLGGANTQYF. The CDR3 DNA reads as TGCGCCAGCAGCTTGGGAGGGGCCAATACGCAGTATTTT.